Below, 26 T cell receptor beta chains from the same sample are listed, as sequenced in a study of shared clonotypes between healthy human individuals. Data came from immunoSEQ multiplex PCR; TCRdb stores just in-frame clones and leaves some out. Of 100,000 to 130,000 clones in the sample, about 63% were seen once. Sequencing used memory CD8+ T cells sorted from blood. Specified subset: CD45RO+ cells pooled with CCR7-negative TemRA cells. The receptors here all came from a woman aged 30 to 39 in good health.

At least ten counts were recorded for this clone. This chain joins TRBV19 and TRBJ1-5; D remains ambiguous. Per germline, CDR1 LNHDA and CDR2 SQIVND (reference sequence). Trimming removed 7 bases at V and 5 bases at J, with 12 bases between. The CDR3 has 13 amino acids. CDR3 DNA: TGTGCCAGTACCCCTCAGGTACATCAGCCCCAGCATTTT. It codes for CASTPQVHQPQHF.

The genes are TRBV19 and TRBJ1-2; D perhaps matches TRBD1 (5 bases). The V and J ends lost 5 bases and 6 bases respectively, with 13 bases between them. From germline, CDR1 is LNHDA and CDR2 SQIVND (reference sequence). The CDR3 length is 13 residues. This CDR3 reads CASSPSGTDGYTF. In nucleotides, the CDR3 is TGTGCCAGTAGTCCCAGCGGGACGGATGGCTACACCTTC.

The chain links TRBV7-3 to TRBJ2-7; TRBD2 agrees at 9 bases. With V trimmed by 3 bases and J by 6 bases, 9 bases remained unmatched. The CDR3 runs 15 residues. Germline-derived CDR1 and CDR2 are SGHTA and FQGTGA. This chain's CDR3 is CASSFPGLALLEQYF. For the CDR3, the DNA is TGTGCCAGCAGCTTCCCGGGACTAGCCCTACTCGAGCAGTACTTC.

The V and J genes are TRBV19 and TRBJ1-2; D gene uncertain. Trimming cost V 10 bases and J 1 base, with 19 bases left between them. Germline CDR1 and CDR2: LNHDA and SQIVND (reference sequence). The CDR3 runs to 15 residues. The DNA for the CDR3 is TGTGCCACAATGGCGGAGGTACGGGATAACTATGGCTACACCTTC. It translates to CATMAEVRDNYGYTF.

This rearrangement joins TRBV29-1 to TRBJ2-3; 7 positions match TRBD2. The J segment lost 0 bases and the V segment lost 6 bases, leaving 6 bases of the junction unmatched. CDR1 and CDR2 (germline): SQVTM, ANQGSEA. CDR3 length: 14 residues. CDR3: CSVRLAASTDTQYF. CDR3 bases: TGCAGCGTGAGGCTAGCGGCTAGCACAGATACGCAGTATTTT.

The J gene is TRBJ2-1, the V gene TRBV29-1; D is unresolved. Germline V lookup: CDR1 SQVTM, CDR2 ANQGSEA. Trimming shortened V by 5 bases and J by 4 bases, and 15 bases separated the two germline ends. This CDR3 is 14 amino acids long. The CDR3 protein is CSVLIFDSYNEQFF. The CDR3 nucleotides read TGCAGCGTTCTCATTTTTGACTCTTACAATGAGCAGTTCTTC.

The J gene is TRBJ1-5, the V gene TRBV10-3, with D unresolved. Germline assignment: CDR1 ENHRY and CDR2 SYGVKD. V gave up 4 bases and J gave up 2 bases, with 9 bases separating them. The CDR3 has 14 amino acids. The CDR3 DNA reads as TGTGCCATCAGTGTGACGGGTCGCAATCAGCCCCAGCATTTT. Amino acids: CAISVTGRNQPQHF.

CDR3 nucleotides: TGTGCCAGCAGTGTAGGCAGGGGTGTGGGGAATGAGCAGTTCTTC. Translated, it gives CASSVGRGVGNEQFF. The rearrangement links TRBV6-1 to TRBJ2-1, with D tentatively TRBD1 (6 bases). Germline V lookup: CDR1 MNHNS, CDR2 SASEGT. Between the trimmed V and J ends, which lost 4 bases and 7 bases, there was a span of 17 bases. The CDR3 extends over 15 amino acids.

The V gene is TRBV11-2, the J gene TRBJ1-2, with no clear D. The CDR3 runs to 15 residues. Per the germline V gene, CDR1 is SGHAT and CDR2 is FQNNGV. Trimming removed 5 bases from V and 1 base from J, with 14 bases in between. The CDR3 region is CASSLNPHSNYGYTF. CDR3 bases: TGTGCCAGCAGCCTCAACCCCCACAGTAACTATGGCTACACCTTC.

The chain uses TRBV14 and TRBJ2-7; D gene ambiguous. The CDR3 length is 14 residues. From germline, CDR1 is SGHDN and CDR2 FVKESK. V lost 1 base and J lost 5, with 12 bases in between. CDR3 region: CASSQAGLSHEQYF. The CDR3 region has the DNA TGTGCCAGCAGCCAAGCTGGGTTATCCCACGAGCAGTACTTC. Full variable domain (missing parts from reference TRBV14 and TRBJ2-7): EAGVTQFPSHSVIEKGQTVTLRCDPISGHDNLYWYRRVMGKEIKFLLHFVKESKQDESGMPNNRFLAERTGGTYSTLKVQPAELEDSGVYFCASSQAGLSHEQYFGPGTRLTVT.

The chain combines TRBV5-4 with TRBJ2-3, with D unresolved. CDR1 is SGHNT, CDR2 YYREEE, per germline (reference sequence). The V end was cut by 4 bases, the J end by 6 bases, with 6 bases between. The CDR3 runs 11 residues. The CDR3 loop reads CASSAIDTQYF. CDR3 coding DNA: TGTGCCAGCAGCGCCATCGATACGCAGTATTTT.

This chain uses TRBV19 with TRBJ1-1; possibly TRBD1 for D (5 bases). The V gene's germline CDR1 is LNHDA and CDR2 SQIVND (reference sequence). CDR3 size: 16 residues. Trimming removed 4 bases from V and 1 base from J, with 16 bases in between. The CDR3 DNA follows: TGTGCCAGTAGTACCGCGGGACTCCTTAGGAACACTGAAGCTTTCTTT. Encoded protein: CASSTAGLLRNTEAFF.

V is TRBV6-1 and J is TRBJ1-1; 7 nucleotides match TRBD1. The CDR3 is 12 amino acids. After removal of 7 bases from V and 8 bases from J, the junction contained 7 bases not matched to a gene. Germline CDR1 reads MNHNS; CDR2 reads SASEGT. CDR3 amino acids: CASNRQGREAFF. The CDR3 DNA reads TGTGCCAGCAATAGACAGGGACGCGAAGCTTTCTTT.

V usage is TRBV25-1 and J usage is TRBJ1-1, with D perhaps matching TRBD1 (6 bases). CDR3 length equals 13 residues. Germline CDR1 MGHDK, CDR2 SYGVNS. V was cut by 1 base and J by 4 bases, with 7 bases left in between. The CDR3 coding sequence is TGTGCCAGCAGTGAATTAGGGGGCACTGAAGCTTTCTTT. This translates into CASSELGGTEAFF.

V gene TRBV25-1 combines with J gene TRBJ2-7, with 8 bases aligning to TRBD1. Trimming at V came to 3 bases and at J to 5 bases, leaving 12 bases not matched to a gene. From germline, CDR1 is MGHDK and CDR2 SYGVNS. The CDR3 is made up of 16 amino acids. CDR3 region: CASSDPGTGFPHEQYF. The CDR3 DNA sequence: TGTGCCAGCAGTGACCCTGGGACAGGTTTTCCTCACGAGCAGTACTTC.

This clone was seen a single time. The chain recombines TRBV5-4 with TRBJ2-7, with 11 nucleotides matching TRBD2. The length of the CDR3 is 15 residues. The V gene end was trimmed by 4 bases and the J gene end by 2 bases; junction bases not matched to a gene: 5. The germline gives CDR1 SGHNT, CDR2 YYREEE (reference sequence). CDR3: CASSPGTSGPYEQYF. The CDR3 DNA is TGTGCCAGCAGCCCGGGGACTAGCGGTCCCTACGAGCAGTACTTC.

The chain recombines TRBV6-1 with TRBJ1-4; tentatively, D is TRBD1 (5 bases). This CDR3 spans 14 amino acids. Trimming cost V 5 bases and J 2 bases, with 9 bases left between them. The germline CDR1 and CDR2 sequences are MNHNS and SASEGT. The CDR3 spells CASSSGHTNEKLFF. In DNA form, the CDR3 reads TGTGCCAGCAGTTCGGGGCATACTAATGAAAAACTGTTTTTT.

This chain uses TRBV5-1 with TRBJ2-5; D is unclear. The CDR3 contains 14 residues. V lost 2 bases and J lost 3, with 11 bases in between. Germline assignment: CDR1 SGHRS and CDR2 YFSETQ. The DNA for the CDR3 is TGCGCCAGCAGCTTAAGCTCCACCAAAGAGACCCAGTACTTC. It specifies CASSLSSTKETQYF.

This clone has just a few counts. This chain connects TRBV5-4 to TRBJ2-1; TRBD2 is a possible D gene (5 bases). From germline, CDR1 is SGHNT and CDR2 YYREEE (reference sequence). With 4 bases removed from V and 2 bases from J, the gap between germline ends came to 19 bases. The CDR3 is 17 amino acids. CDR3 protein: CASSQDHASSPYNEQFF. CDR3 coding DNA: TGTGCCAGCAGCCAAGATCATGCTAGCAGCCCCTACAATGAGCAGTTCTTC.

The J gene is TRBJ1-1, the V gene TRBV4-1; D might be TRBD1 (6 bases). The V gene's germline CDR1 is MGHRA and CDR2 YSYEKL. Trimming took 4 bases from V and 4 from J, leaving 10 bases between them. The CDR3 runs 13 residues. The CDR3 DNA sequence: TGCGCCAGCAGCCGAACAGGGTTCACTGAAGCTTTCTTT. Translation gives CASSRTGFTEAFF.

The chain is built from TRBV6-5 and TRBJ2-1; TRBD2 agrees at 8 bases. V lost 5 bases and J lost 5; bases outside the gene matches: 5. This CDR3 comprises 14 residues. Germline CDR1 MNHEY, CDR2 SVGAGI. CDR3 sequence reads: CASSAGGEDNEQFF. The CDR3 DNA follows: TGTGCCAGCAGTGCGGGAGGCGAGGACAATGAGCAGTTCTTC.

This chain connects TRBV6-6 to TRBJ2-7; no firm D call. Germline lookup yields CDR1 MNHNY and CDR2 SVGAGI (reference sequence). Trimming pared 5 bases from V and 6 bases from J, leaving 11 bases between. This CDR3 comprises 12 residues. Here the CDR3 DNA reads TGTGCCAGCAGTATTGGCGGCGGCGAGCAGTACTTC. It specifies CASSIGGGEQYF.

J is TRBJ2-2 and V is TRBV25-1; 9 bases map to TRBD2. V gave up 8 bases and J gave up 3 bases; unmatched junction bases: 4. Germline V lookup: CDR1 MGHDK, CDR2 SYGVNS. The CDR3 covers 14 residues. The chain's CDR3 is CASQRTSDTGELFF. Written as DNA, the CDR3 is TGTGCCAGCCAGAGGACTAGCGACACCGGGGAGCTGTTTTTT.

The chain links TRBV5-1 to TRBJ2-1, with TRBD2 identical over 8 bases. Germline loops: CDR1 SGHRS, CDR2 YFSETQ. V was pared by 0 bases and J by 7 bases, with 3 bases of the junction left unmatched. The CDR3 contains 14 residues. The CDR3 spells CASSLGRGANEQFF. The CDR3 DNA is TGCGCCAGCAGCTTGGGGCGGGGGGCGAATGAGCAGTTCTTC.

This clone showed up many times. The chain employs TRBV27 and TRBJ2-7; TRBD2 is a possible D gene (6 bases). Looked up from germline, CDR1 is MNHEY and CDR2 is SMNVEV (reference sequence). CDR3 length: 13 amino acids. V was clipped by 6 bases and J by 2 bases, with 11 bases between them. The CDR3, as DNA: TGTGCCAGCAGCTCGGGAGCGACCTACGAGCAGTACTTC. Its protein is CASSSGATYEQYF.

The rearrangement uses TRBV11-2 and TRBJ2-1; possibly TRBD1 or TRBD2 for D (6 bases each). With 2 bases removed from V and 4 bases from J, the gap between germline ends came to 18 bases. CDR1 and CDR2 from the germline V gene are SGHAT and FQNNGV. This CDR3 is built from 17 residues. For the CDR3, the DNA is TGTGCCAGCAGCTTAATGGTTGGCAGGGGACTGTACAATGAGCAGTTCTTC. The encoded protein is CASSLMVGRGLYNEQFF.